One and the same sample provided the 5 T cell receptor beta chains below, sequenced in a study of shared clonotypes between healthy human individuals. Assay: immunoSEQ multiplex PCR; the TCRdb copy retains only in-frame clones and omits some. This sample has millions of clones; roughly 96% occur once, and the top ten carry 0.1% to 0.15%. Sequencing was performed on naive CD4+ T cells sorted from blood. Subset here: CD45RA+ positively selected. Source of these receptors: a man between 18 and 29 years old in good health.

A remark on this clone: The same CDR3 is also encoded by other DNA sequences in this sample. For the CDR3, the DNA is TGTGCCAGCAGTTTGGGGCTCAGCAATCAGCCCCAGCATTTT. Translation: CASSLGLSNQPQHF. The chain recombines TRBV28 with TRBJ1-5; tentative D call: TRBD1 (5 bases). The CDR3 contains 14 residues. V lost 3 bases and J lost 1, with 7 bases in between. Germline CDR1 MDHEN, CDR2 SYDVKM.

CDR3 sequence (DNA): TGTGCCAGCAGCTGGACAGGGACAGACACTGAAGCTTTCTTT. This translates into CASSWTGTDTEAFF. The chain combines TRBV7-9 with TRBJ1-1, with 8 bases matching TRBD1. With 4 bases clipped from V and 3 bases from J, the junction kept 4 bases outside the gene matches. This CDR3 is 14 amino acids long. Germline CDR1 is SEHNR and CDR2 is FQNEAQ (reference sequence).

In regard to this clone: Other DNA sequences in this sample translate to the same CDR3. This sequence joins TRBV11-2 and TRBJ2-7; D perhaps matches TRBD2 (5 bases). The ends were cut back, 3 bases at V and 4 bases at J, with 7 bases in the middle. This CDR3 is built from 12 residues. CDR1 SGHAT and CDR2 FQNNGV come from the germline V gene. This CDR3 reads CASSFEGYEQYF. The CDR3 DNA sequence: TGTGCCAGCAGCTTCGAGGGTTACGAGCAGTACTTC.

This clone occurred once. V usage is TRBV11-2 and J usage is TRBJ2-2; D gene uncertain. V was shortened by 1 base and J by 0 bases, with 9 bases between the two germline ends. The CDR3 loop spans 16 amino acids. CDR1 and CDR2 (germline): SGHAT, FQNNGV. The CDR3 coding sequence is TGTGCCAGCAGCTTAGGGAAGCTAGCGAACACCGGGGAGCTGTTTTTT. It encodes CASSLGKLANTGELFF.

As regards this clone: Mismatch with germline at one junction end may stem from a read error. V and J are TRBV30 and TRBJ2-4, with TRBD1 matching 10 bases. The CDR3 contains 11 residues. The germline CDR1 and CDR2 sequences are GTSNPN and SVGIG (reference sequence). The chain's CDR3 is CAWGTGDIHYF. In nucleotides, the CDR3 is TGTGCCTGGGGGACAGGGGATATTCATTACTTC.